Presented here are 11 T cell receptor beta chains from one specimen sequenced in a study of CD8 T cells in ankylosing spondylitis. Findings and caveats of the study: What seemed typical of ankylosing spondylitis blood was a TCR beta motif built from fewer than ten highly homologous variants.

TCRdb reanalysed the 5' RACE reads using MiXCR and keeps one entry per CDR3 protein. The sample yields about 800,000 distinct CDR3 sequences, 12% seen once. Their recognized antigens are unknown. Input material: blood, either unsorted or a sorted T cell fraction (not recorded which). These TCRs come from a male donor with ankylosing spondylitis.

This clonotype was observed at least ten times. The chain combines TRBV20-1 with TRBJ2-7, with 8 bases identical to TRBD1. J gave up 2 bases and V 5 bases, and 8 bases lay outside the gene matches. The CDR3 is 14 amino acids. CDR1 DFQATT and CDR2 SNEGSKA come from the germline V gene (reference sequence). In DNA form, the CDR3 reads TGCAGTGCTGCCTCAGGGGACAGGACCTACGAGCAGTACTTC. Amino acid sequence: CSAASGDRTYEQYF.

There are a few counts of this clonotype. The chain uses TRBV6-5 and TRBJ1-2, with D hard to call. Trimming removed 0 bases at V and 2 bases at J, with 13 bases between. In germline, CDR1 is MNHEY, CDR2 SVGAGI. The CDR3 contains 16 residues. The CDR3 coding sequence is TGTGCCAGCAGTTACTCGACCGGCCGGACCAACTATGGCTACACCTTC. Translating it yields CASSYSTGRTNYGYTF.

The gene calls are TRBV30 and TRBJ1-2; the D is unclear. This CDR3 spans 14 amino acids. V shed 0 bases and J shed 7 bases, with 15 bases lying between them. The germline V gene encodes CDR1 GTSNPN and CDR2 SVGIG (reference sequence). The chain's CDR3 is CAWSVLSGIGGYTF. The CDR3 bases are TGTGCCTGGAGTGTACTATCGGGGATTGGTGGCTACACCTTC.

This clonotype was seen ten or more times. The rearrangement joins TRBV29-1 to TRBJ2-1; TRBD2 aligns across 9 bases. This CDR3 contains 15 residues. Germline V lookup: CDR1 SQVTM, CDR2 ANQGSEA. V lost 4 bases, J lost 1 base, and 5 bases stayed unmatched. CDR3 sequence reads: CSVALRGGSYNEQFF. CDR3 DNA sequence: TGCAGCGTTGCCTTGCGGGGGGGTTCCTACAATGAGCAGTTCTTC.

CDR3 DNA sequence: TGCGCCAGCAGCTTGGTGGACTCCTCCTGGTTCTTC. This gives the protein CASSLVDSSWFF. V and J are TRBV5-1 and TRBJ2-1, with D possibly being TRBD2 (5 bases). CDR1 and CDR2 from the germline V gene are SGHRS and YFSETQ. V gave up 0 bases and J gave up 15 bases, with 13 bases separating them. The CDR3 contains 12 residues.

This chain joins TRBV6-1 and TRBJ2-7; TRBD1 matches at 8 bases. The CDR3 has 16 amino acids. V shed 5 bases and J 2 bases; nucleotides not matched to a gene: 11. Germline V gives CDR1 MNHNS, CDR2 SASEGT. The CDR3 sequence is CASSLGQVGTTYEQYF. The CDR3 DNA sequence: TGTGCCAGCAGTCTGGGACAGGTCGGCACGACCTACGAGCAGTACTTC.

The sample holds one count of this clonotype. The CDR3 coding sequence is TGTGCTAGTTTTGGACTATTTGAGACCCAGTACTTC. It specifies CASFGLFETQYF. The V call is TRBV12-5, the J call TRBJ2-5; maybe TRBD2 (6 bases). Germline V gene sequence: CDR1 LGHNT, CDR2 FRNRAP. Trimming removed 8 bases from V and 5 bases from J, with 12 bases in between. The CDR3 length is 12 residues.

The rearrangement joins TRBV9 to TRBJ1-1, with D unresolved. V shed 0 bases and J shed 5 bases, with 17 bases lying between them. Looked up from germline, CDR1 is SGDLS and CDR2 is YYNGEE. The length of the CDR3 is 16 residues. The CDR3 DNA sequence: TGTGCCAGCAGCGTAGCCTTGAACCCTCCTAGGACTGAAGCTTTCTTT. Translating gives CASSVALNPPRTEAFF. Complete variable domain (other parts from reference TRBV9 and TRBJ1-1): DSGVTQTPKHLITATGQRVTLRCSPRSGDLSVYWYQQSLDQGLQFLIQYYNGEERAKGNILERFSAQQFPDLHSELNLSSLELGDSALYFCASSVALNPPRTEAFFGQGTRLTVV.

This rearrangement joins TRBV24-1 to TRBJ2-5, with D perhaps matching TRBD1 or TRBD2 (5 bases each). CDR3 length: 15 amino acids. V shed 4 bases and J shed 0 bases, with 11 bases lying between them. Germline V gene sequence: CDR1 KGHDR, CDR2 SFDVKD. CDR3 nucleotide sequence: TGTGCCACCAGTGACCCGGGACGGTACCAAGAGACCCAGTACTTC. It encodes CATSDPGRYQETQYF.

This clonotype occurred a few times. The chain couples TRBV5-1 to TRBJ2-5; 8 bases match TRBD2. With 4 bases clipped from V and 2 bases from J, the junction kept 13 bases outside the gene matches. From germline, CDR1 is SGHRS and CDR2 YFSETQ. CDR3 length equals 17 residues. In DNA, the CDR3 is TGCGCCAGCAGCCCGGCACTTCTACTAGCGGCACAAGAGACCCAGTACTTC. It encodes CASSPALLLAAQETQYF.

This clonotype was detected a few times. The chain employs TRBV12-3 or TRBV12-4 and TRBJ2-4, with 11 bases aligning to TRBD1. After removal of 4 bases from V and 0 bases from J, the junction contained 8 bases not matched to a gene. This CDR3 is built from 18 residues. In DNA, the CDR3 is TGTGCCAGCAGTTCGGGGACAGGGGGGACTGGAGCCAAAAACATTCAGTACTTC. As protein: CASSSGTGGTGAKNIQYF.